Listed below are T cell receptor beta chains from one sample, sequenced in a study of T cells after yellow fever vaccination. TCRdb itself ran the 5' RACE reads through MiXCR, one entry per CDR3 protein. This sample carries 25,000 to 30,000 distinct CDR3 sequences, over 3.5% of them seen once, and the ten largest clones take approximately 38%. Sample: PBMCs, either bulk or a sorted T-cell subset (CD4+, CD8+, memory, or dextramer-sorted; not recorded which), taken on the day of the yellow fever booster vaccination. Receptor source: a man aged 18 to 30 who received the YFV17D yellow fever vaccine. Both conserved end residues are part of each CDR3. The order of the fields is V gene, clone size, D gene, J gene, CDR3 DNA, CDR3 protein. The D gene is left open where the match is weak. Some rows have no size entry. The others give once, few or many, or a class for an expanded clone.

v_call: TRBV6-1; clone_size: many; d_call: TRBD1; j_call: TRBJ1-2; cdr3_nt: TGTGCCAGCAGTGAAATGGCAGGGGGATACTATGGCTACACCTTC; cdr3_aa: CASSEMAGGYYGYTF
v_call: TRBV7-6; clone_size: .; d_call: .; j_call: TRBJ2-3; cdr3_nt: TGTGCCAGCACCTCTTACTCCGGGCACACAGATACGCAGTATTTT; cdr3_aa: CASTSYSGHTDTQYF
v_call: TRBV5-4; clone_size: few; d_call: TRBD1; j_call: TRBJ2-7; cdr3_nt: TGTGCCAGCAGCTTTGCTCCGGGACAGTTCTACGAGCAGTACTTC; cdr3_aa: CASSFAPGQFYEQYF
v_call: TRBV7-2; clone_size: many; d_call: .; j_call: TRBJ1-2; cdr3_nt: TGTGCCAGCAGCAACTACAGGGAAGGCTATGGCTACACCTTC; cdr3_aa: CASSNYREGYGYTF
v_call: TRBV5-1; clone_size: few; d_call: TRBD1; j_call: TRBJ1-2; cdr3_nt: TGCGCCAGCAGCTTGGTGTTTCTAGGACAGGGGGCTTCCTATGGCTACACCTTC; cdr3_aa: CASSLVFLGQGASYGYTF
v_call: TRBV18; clone_size: many; d_call: TRBD1; j_call: TRBJ2-7; cdr3_nt: TGTGCCAGCTCAGCAGCCGGGACAGGGGATTACGAGCAGTACTTC; cdr3_aa: CASSAAGTGDYEQYF
v_call: TRBV12-3/TRBV12-4; clone_size: many; d_call: .; j_call: TRBJ1-3; cdr3_nt: TGTGCCAGCAGTTCCGACCGAGGTGCTGGAAACACCATATATTTT; cdr3_aa: CASSSDRGAGNTIYF
v_call: TRBV30; clone_size: .; d_call: .; j_call: TRBJ1-2; cdr3_nt: TGTGCCTGGAATTTCGGTGATCGCTATGGCTACACCTTC; cdr3_aa: CAWNFGDRYGYTF
v_call: TRBV6-2/TRBV6-3; clone_size: many; d_call: .; j_call: TRBJ1-1; cdr3_nt: TGTGCCAGCAGTCTACATGAGAACACTGAAGCTTTCTTT; cdr3_aa: CASSLHENTEAFF
v_call: TRBV7-9; clone_size: few; d_call: .; j_call: TRBJ1-5; cdr3_nt: TGTGCCAGCAGCCCGGGATTATTCAATCAGCCCCAGCATTTT; cdr3_aa: CASSPGLFNQPQHF
v_call: TRBV7-2; clone_size: many; d_call: .; j_call: TRBJ1-1; cdr3_nt: TGTGCCAGCAGCTTAGCGCATCTCACCAGGACTGAAGCTTTCTTT; cdr3_aa: CASSLAHLTRTEAFF
v_call: TRBV6-2/TRBV6-3; clone_size: many; d_call: .; j_call: TRBJ2-7; cdr3_nt: TGTGCCAGCACCATTACGGGAGTCTACGAGCAGTACTTC; cdr3_aa: CASTITGVYEQYF
v_call: TRBV6-2/TRBV6-3; clone_size: many; d_call: .; j_call: TRBJ2-6; cdr3_nt: TGTGCCAGTACTACTTCTTCTGAGGCCAACGTCCTGACTTTC; cdr3_aa: CASTTSSEANVLTF
v_call: TRBV7-7; clone_size: many; d_call: TRBD2; j_call: TRBJ2-1; cdr3_nt: TGTGCCAGCAGCTTGCGACTAGCTGCCGATGAGCAGTTCTTC; cdr3_aa: CASSLRLAADEQFF
v_call: TRBV6-5; clone_size: many; d_call: .; j_call: TRBJ2-3; cdr3_nt: TGTGCCAGCAGTCCATGGACCGCAGTAGCAGATACGCAGTATTTT; cdr3_aa: CASSPWTAVADTQYF
v_call: TRBV5-6; clone_size: many; d_call: .; j_call: TRBJ1-2; cdr3_nt: TGTGCCAGCAGCGACGACGGAGGCTACACCTTC; cdr3_aa: CASSDDGGYTF
v_call: TRBV4-1; clone_size: many; d_call: TRBD1; j_call: TRBJ2-7; cdr3_nt: TGCGCCAGCAGCCATACATCGGGACAGGGCTACGAGCAGTACTTC; cdr3_aa: CASSHTSGQGYEQYF
v_call: TRBV20-1; clone_size: many; d_call: TRBD2; j_call: TRBJ2-3; cdr3_nt: TGCAGTGCACTACTAGCGGGGGGGCCCGCAGATACGCAGTATTTT; cdr3_aa: CSALLAGGPADTQYF
v_call: TRBV4-1; clone_size: many; d_call: .; j_call: TRBJ2-6; cdr3_nt: TGCGCCAGCAGCCAAGATATGGCGATTGGGCTAGCGCACACTGGGGCCAACGTCCTGACTTTC; cdr3_aa: CASSQDMAIGLAHTGANVLTF
v_call: TRBV5-1; clone_size: many; d_call: .; j_call: TRBJ2-5; cdr3_nt: TGCGCCAGCAGCTTGGGGGAAGAAACCCAGTACTTC; cdr3_aa: CASSLGEETQYF
v_call: TRBV2; clone_size: many; d_call: TRBD1; j_call: TRBJ1-2; cdr3_nt: TGTGCCAGCAGTACACCCGGGACAGGGATTAACTATGGCTACACCTTC; cdr3_aa: CASSTPGTGINYGYTF
v_call: TRBV4-3; clone_size: many; d_call: .; j_call: TRBJ2-1; cdr3_nt: TGCGCCAGCAGCTCGGAGGGATCAAATGAGCAGTTCTTC; cdr3_aa: CASSSEGSNEQFF
v_call: TRBV4-3; clone_size: many; d_call: TRBD2; j_call: TRBJ2-1; cdr3_nt: TGCGCCAGCAGCCGACACCTAGCGGGGGTTTATAATGAGCAGTTCTTC; cdr3_aa: CASSRHLAGVYNEQFF
v_call: TRBV2; clone_size: many; d_call: TRBD1; j_call: TRBJ1-6; cdr3_nt: TGTGCCAGCAGTGTTTCAGGGGGCCATAATTCACCCCTCCACTTT; cdr3_aa: CASSVSGGHNSPLHF
v_call: TRBV5-1; clone_size: few; d_call: .; j_call: TRBJ1-1; cdr3_nt: TGCGCCAGCAGCTCTTCCTCGGGGCGCAGGGGCACTGAAGCTTTCTTT; cdr3_aa: CASSSSSGRRGTEAFF
v_call: TRBV11-2; clone_size: many; d_call: TRBD1; j_call: TRBJ2-1; cdr3_nt: TGTGCCAGCAGCTCGACAGGGGGCGATGAGCAGTTCTTC; cdr3_aa: CASSSTGGDEQFF
v_call: TRBV10-3; clone_size: many; d_call: .; j_call: TRBJ2-5; cdr3_nt: TGTGCCATCAGGTGGCGAGGGAATGAGACCCAGTACTTC; cdr3_aa: CAIRWRGNETQYF
v_call: TRBV6-2/TRBV6-3; clone_size: many; d_call: .; j_call: TRBJ2-5; cdr3_nt: TGTGCCAGCAGTTACCGCCCCAAGGCCTCCGAGACCCAGTACTTC; cdr3_aa: CASSYRPKASETQYF
v_call: TRBV7-6; clone_size: many; d_call: .; j_call: TRBJ2-5; cdr3_nt: TGTGCCAGCAGCTTAGGGACAAACCAAGAGACCCAGTACTTC; cdr3_aa: CASSLGTNQETQYF
v_call: TRBV6-2/TRBV6-3; clone_size: many; d_call: .; j_call: TRBJ1-2; cdr3_nt: TGTGCCAGCACTCAACAAGGTCATGGCTACACCTTC; cdr3_aa: CASTQQGHGYTF
v_call: TRBV21-1; clone_size: .; d_call: .; j_call: TRBJ2-3; cdr3_nt: TGTGCCAGCAGCAAAGGGGGGACTAGCGGGGGGCCGGATACGCAGTATTTT; cdr3_aa: CASSKGGTSGGPDTQYF
v_call: TRBV29-1; clone_size: many; d_call: TRBD2; j_call: TRBJ2-3; cdr3_nt: TGCAGCGCCCGAGGGACTAGCGGCTTAGGGGATACGCAGTATTTT; cdr3_aa: CSARGTSGLGDTQYF
v_call: TRBV2; clone_size: many; d_call: TRBD1; j_call: TRBJ2-3; cdr3_nt: TGTGCCAGCAGGAGACAGGGGATGAAGGCACATTCAGATACGCAGTATTTT; cdr3_aa: CASRRQGMKAHSDTQYF
v_call: TRBV18; clone_size: many; d_call: .; j_call: TRBJ2-6; cdr3_nt: TGTGCCAGCTCACCACCGGGTCTCGGGCCAGCCATCTCTGGGGCCAACGTCCTGACTTTC; cdr3_aa: CASSPPGLGPAISGANVLTF
v_call: TRBV27; clone_size: .; d_call: TRBD1; j_call: TRBJ2-2; cdr3_nt: TGTGCCAGCGGGACAGGGTACACCGGGGAGCTGTTTTTT; cdr3_aa: CASGTGYTGELFF
v_call: TRBV10-3; clone_size: many; d_call: TRBD1; j_call: TRBJ1-2; cdr3_nt: TGTGCCATCAGTGGGGGTCACGGGACAGGCGGGGACTATGGCTACACCTTC; cdr3_aa: CAISGGHGTGGDYGYTF
v_call: TRBV7-6; clone_size: many; d_call: .; j_call: TRBJ2-7; cdr3_nt: TGTGCCAGCAGCAGACAGACCGGGACCTACGAGCAGTACTTC; cdr3_aa: CASSRQTGTYEQYF
v_call: TRBV12-3/TRBV12-4; clone_size: many; d_call: TRBD1; j_call: TRBJ1-2; cdr3_nt: TGTGCCAGCACCCCGGGACAGGGTGACTATGGCTACACCTTC; cdr3_aa: CASTPGQGDYGYTF
v_call: TRBV5-8; clone_size: few; d_call: TRBD1; j_call: TRBJ1-1; cdr3_nt: TGTGCCAGCAGCTTGGAGACAGGGGACACTGAAGCTTTCTTT; cdr3_aa: CASSLETGDTEAFF
v_call: TRBV7-9; clone_size: many; d_call: .; j_call: TRBJ1-3; cdr3_nt: TGTGCCAGCAGCTTGACAGATACCCCTGGAAACACCATATATTTT; cdr3_aa: CASSLTDTPGNTIYF
v_call: TRBV4-1; clone_size: many; d_call: .; j_call: TRBJ1-4; cdr3_nt: TGCGCCAGCAGCCGCCGGCTTTCAAATGAAAAACTGTTTTTT; cdr3_aa: CASSRRLSNEKLFF
v_call: TRBV5-1; clone_size: many; d_call: .; j_call: TRBJ2-6; cdr3_nt: TGCGCCAGCAGCTTGGCCCAGGGATCATGGGCGGGCGTGGGGGCCAACGTCCTGACTTTC; cdr3_aa: CASSLAQGSWAGVGANVLTF
v_call: TRBV18; clone_size: few; d_call: .; j_call: TRBJ2-7; cdr3_nt: TGTGCCAGCTCACCCGACGAGGGCCTCGGGGACTTC; cdr3_aa: CASSPDEGLGDF
v_call: TRBV12-3/TRBV12-4; clone_size: many; d_call: .; j_call: TRBJ2-1; cdr3_nt: TGTGCCAGCAGCCCGACAGCTAACAATGAGCAGTTCTTC; cdr3_aa: CASSPTANNEQFF
v_call: TRBV5-1; clone_size: many; d_call: .; j_call: TRBJ1-1; cdr3_nt: TGCGCCAGCAGCTCCGGACAGCCGAACACTGAAGCTTTCTTT; cdr3_aa: CASSSGQPNTEAFF
v_call: TRBV7-2; clone_size: many; d_call: .; j_call: TRBJ2-3; cdr3_nt: TGTGCCAGCAGCTGGAGGTCTACTTTTAGCACAGATACGCAGTATTTT; cdr3_aa: CASSWRSTFSTDTQYF
v_call: TRBV12-5; clone_size: many; d_call: .; j_call: TRBJ2-7; cdr3_nt: TGTGCTAGTGGTAGGCCGGGACGCCAGGCCCACGAGCAGTACTTC; cdr3_aa: CASGRPGRQAHEQYF
v_call: TRBV24-1; clone_size: many; d_call: TRBD1; j_call: TRBJ2-1; cdr3_nt: TGTGCCACCAGTCCAGGGGGTTTCTACAATGAGCAGTTCTTC; cdr3_aa: CATSPGGFYNEQFF
v_call: TRBV5-1; clone_size: many; d_call: .; j_call: TRBJ1-3; cdr3_nt: TGCGCCAGCAGCTTGCGCCCGGGAAGCTCTGGAAACACCATATATTTT; cdr3_aa: CASSLRPGSSGNTIYF
v_call: TRBV6-5; clone_size: many; d_call: TRBD1; j_call: TRBJ1-1; cdr3_nt: TGTGCCAGCAGCTACAGGGGGCGGGGGAGCACTGAAGCTTTCTTT; cdr3_aa: CASSYRGRGSTEAFF
v_call: TRBV12-3/TRBV12-4; clone_size: many; d_call: .; j_call: TRBJ2-1; cdr3_nt: TGTGCCAGCAGTTTAGCGGGGGCGCTCTTCAAGCAGTTCTTC; cdr3_aa: CASSLAGALFKQFF
v_call: TRBV6-2/TRBV6-3; clone_size: many; d_call: .; j_call: TRBJ2-7; cdr3_nt: TGTGCCAGCAGTTACTCGAAGGACAACTCCTACGAGCAGTACTTC; cdr3_aa: CASSYSKDNSYEQYF
v_call: TRBV10-3; clone_size: .; d_call: .; j_call: TRBJ2-1; cdr3_nt: TGTGCCATCAGTGAGTACTCAGGGCTAAGCTCCTACAATGAGCAGTTCTTC; cdr3_aa: CAISEYSGLSSYNEQFF
v_call: TRBV6-4; clone_size: many; d_call: TRBD2; j_call: TRBJ2-2; cdr3_nt: TGTGCCAGCAGTGACTCGACTAGCGCCGGGGAGCTGTTTTTT; cdr3_aa: CASSDSTSAGELFF
v_call: TRBV3-1; clone_size: few; d_call: .; j_call: TRBJ1-2; cdr3_nt: TGTGCCAGCAGCCAAGGAGGGGAAGGCTACACCTTC; cdr3_aa: CASSQGGEGYTF
v_call: TRBV7-2; clone_size: many; d_call: .; j_call: TRBJ1-4; cdr3_nt: TGTGCCAGCAGCCCTCGGGGGGGGGCCGGAAAACTGTTTTTT; cdr3_aa: CASSPRGGAGKLFF
v_call: TRBV4-3; clone_size: few; d_call: TRBD1; j_call: TRBJ1-2; cdr3_nt: TGCGCCAGCAGCCAGCAAACCGGGACAGGGTACGGCTACACCTTC; cdr3_aa: CASSQQTGTGYGYTF
v_call: TRBV12-3/TRBV12-4; clone_size: many; d_call: .; j_call: TRBJ1-2; cdr3_nt: TGTGCCAGCGGCTCTCGGATCGGCTACACCTTC; cdr3_aa: CASGSRIGYTF
v_call: TRBV7-9; clone_size: many; d_call: .; j_call: TRBJ2-5; cdr3_nt: TGTGCCAGCGGGGGAGGGGGAGAGACCCAGTACTTC; cdr3_aa: CASGGGGETQYF